This entry lists 27 T cell receptor beta chains sequenced from one sample in a study of T-cell memory formation after mild COVID-19. A single record per CDR3 protein comes from TCRdb applying MiXCR to the 5' RACE reads. The repertoire holds under 250,000 distinct CDR3 sequences, more than 9% seen once, with 3% to 3.5% in the top ten. Sequenced sample: PBMCs or a T cell subset sorted from them (not recorded which). The receptor source for this set is a young man who had mild COVID-19 (a few samples of this study predate the infection). Cell type and time point are not known.

The J gene is TRBJ1-5, the V gene TRBV4-3; D possibly corresponds to TRBD1 (6 bases). The CDR3 is 14 amino acids. Germline assignment: CDR1 LGHNA and CDR2 YSLEER. The ends were cut back, 7 bases at V and 6 bases at J, with 16 bases in the middle. The CDR3 nucleotides read TGCGCCAGCATTGGTTGGGGGGCTAGTCAGCCCCAGCATTTT. Translated: CASIGWGASQPQHF.

The rearrangement uses TRBV5-1 and TRBJ2-5, with 9 bases matching TRBD2. Germline V gene sequence: CDR1 SGHRS, CDR2 YFSETQ. The CDR3 sequence is 15 residues long. Unmatched junction bases numbered 1, after V lost 0 bases and J lost 1 base. CDR3 residues: CASSLGGGAQETQYF. CDR3 coding DNA: TGCGCCAGCAGCTTGGGCGGGGGGGCCCAAGAGACCCAGTACTTC.

The chain uses TRBV4-1 and TRBJ1-2; D ambiguous. V shed 5 bases and J shed 2 bases, with 3 bases lying between them. The CDR3 spans 11 residues. Germline V gene sequence: CDR1 MGHRA, CDR2 YSYEKL. This CDR3 is CASSENYGYTF. The CDR3 coding sequence is TGCGCCAGCAGCGAAAACTATGGCTACACCTTC.

The J gene is TRBJ2-7, the V gene TRBV10-2; D unresolved. The germline V gene has CDR1 WSHSY and CDR2 SAAADI. This CDR3 region has 14 residues. V gave up 9 bases and J gave up 0 bases, with 15 bases separating them. CDR3 loop: CASTLTPSSYEQYF. The CDR3, as DNA: TGCGCCAGTACTCTGACTCCAAGCTCCTACGAGCAGTACTTC.

The J gene is TRBJ2-3, the V gene TRBV7-9, with 14 bases identical to TRBD2. J lost 5 bases, V lost 5 bases, and 6 bases had no gene match. The germline gives CDR1 SEHNR, CDR2 FQNEAQ (reference sequence). The CDR3 length is 16 residues. CDR3 DNA: TGTGCCAGCAGCCCAGGTGGACTAGCGGGGGGAGATACGCAGTATTTT. Amino acids: CASSPGGLAGGDTQYF.

V gene TRBV7-9 combines with J gene TRBJ2-7, with D maybe TRBD1 (7 bases). V lost 1 base and J 4 bases, leaving 11 bases between the germline ends. CDR1 and CDR2 from the germline V gene are SEHNR and FQNEAQ (reference sequence). CDR3 length: 14 residues. This CDR3 is CASSLGGTAYEQYV. The CDR3, as DNA: TGTGCCAGCAGCTTAGGCGGGACAGCTTACGAGCAGTACGTC.

V and J are TRBV5-6 and TRBJ1-1; D is uncertain. Between the trimmed V and J ends, which lost 0 bases and 1 base, there was a span of 10 bases. This CDR3 has 15 residues. CDR1 and CDR2 (germline): SGHDT, YYEEEE. For the CDR3, the DNA is TGTGCCAGCAGCTTGGTGGTATTGGGGAACACTGAAGCTTTCTTT. Its translation: CASSLVVLGNTEAFF.

The rearrangement links TRBV12-3 or TRBV12-4 to TRBJ2-5, with 12 bases matching TRBD2. With 1 base clipped from V and 5 bases from J, the junction kept 5 bases outside the gene matches. The CDR3 is made up of 16 amino acids. The CDR3 nucleotides read TGTGCCAGCAGTTTAGGGCTAGCGGGGGGGTATGAGACCCAGTACTTC. Residues: CASSLGLAGGYETQYF.

This clonotype appeared a few times. The chain carries TRBV7-3 and TRBJ2-1; 9 bases are a match to TRBD2. The CDR3 has 16 amino acids. V dropped 1 base and J dropped 7; count of bases not matched to a gene: 8. In germline, CDR1 is SGHTA, CDR2 FQGTGA. The CDR3 DNA is TGTGCCAGCAGCTTAATTGGCGGGGGGGCCGTGAATGAGCAGTTCTTC. It specifies CASSLIGGGAVNEQFF.

This clonotype came up a few times. The rearrangement uses TRBV4-3 and TRBJ1-2; 8 nucleotides line up with TRBD1. Germline V gene lookup returns CDR1 LGHNA and CDR2 YSLEER. The CDR3 extends over 16 amino acids. With 4 bases clipped from V and 7 bases from J, the junction kept 14 bases outside the gene matches. The CDR3 nucleotides are TGCGCCAGCAGCCGTGAATCGAGGAACAGGGGGTTTGGCTACACCTTC. Translation: CASSRESRNRGFGYTF.

This clonotype was detected many times. V is TRBV29-1 and J is TRBJ2-7; unclear D gene. This CDR3 region has 11 residues. CDR1 SQVTM and CDR2 ANQGSEA come from the germline V gene. With 4 bases removed from V and 3 bases from J, the gap between germline ends came to 7 bases. CDR3 sequence: CSVGSLYEQYV. CDR3 coding DNA: TGCAGCGTTGGTTCGCTCTACGAGCAGTACGTC.

This clonotype was seen repeatedly, ten times or more. The chain recombines TRBV12-3 or TRBV12-4 with TRBJ2-2; D gene uncertain. The V gene lost 5 bases and the J gene lost 4 bases, with 5 bases spanning the gap. The CDR3 totals 12 residues. The CDR3 DNA reads as TGTGCCAGCAGTCCACTCACCGGGGAGCTGTTTTTT. It codes for CASSPLTGELFF.

The chain couples TRBV5-4 to TRBJ2-2; D is perhaps TRBD2 (6 bases). Germline CDR1 is SGHNT and CDR2 is YYREEE (reference sequence). V was trimmed by 6 bases and J by 1 base, leaving 13 bases between them. The CDR3 spans 15 residues. The CDR3: CASTWGGGNTGELFF. The DNA for the CDR3 is TGTGCCAGCACCTGGGGAGGTGGGAACACCGGGGAGCTGTTTTTT.

A few counts support this clonotype. The DNA for the CDR3 is TGCAGTGCTAGTGTTCTACTAGATACGCAGTATTTT. This translates into CSASVLLDTQYF. This chain links TRBV20-1 with TRBJ2-3; D gene unclear. CDR3 length: 12 residues. Germline CDR1 reads DFQATT; CDR2 reads SNEGSKA (reference sequence). V lost 3 bases and J 5 bases, leaving 9 bases between the germline ends.

Only a few counts were recorded for this clonotype. The chain joins TRBV29-1 to TRBJ1-2; 7 positions agree with TRBD1. J was trimmed by 2 bases and V by 7 bases; bases with no gene match: 4. This CDR3 spans 12 amino acids. In germline, CDR1 is SQVTM, CDR2 ANQGSEA. The CDR3 sequence is CSAAGGNYGYTF. The CDR3 region has the DNA TGCAGCGCGGCAGGGGGAAACTATGGCTACACCTTC.

The chain employs TRBV4-1 and TRBJ2-1; D gene ambiguous. CDR3 length: 12 amino acids. Trimming took 4 bases from V and 5 from J, leaving 6 bases between them. CDR1 is MGHRA and CDR2 is YSYEKL in the germline V gene. For the CDR3, the DNA is TGCGCCAGCAGCCTTCATCACAATGAGCAGTTCTTC. This gives the protein CASSLHHNEQFF.

This clonotype was observed a handful of times. The chain combines TRBV5-1 with TRBJ1-1; D is unresolved. The CDR3 sequence is 14 residues long. Germline CDR1 reads SGHRS; CDR2 reads YFSETQ. Trimming left V 0 bases short and J 3 bases short, with 9 bases between. The CDR3 spells CASSLDPEDTEAFF. The CDR3 DNA follows: TGCGCCAGCAGCTTGGACCCGGAGGACACTGAAGCTTTCTTT.

J is TRBJ2-7 and V is TRBV5-6, with D perhaps matching TRBD1 (6 bases). In germline, CDR1 is SGHDT, CDR2 YYEEEE. Trimming stripped 4 bases from V and 5 bases from J, with 13 bases between. This CDR3 is 13 amino acids long. The CDR3 here is CASSRRGSHEQYV. In DNA form, the CDR3 reads TGTGCCAGCAGCCGTAGGGGGAGCCACGAGCAGTACGTC.

The chain recombines TRBV3-1 with TRBJ2-1; 9 positions agree with TRBD1. V shed 3 bases and J 7 bases; nucleotides not matched to a gene: 4. The CDR3 loop spans 14 amino acids. From germline, CDR1 is LGHDT and CDR2 YNNKEL (reference sequence). The CDR3 sequence: CASSHSGQGNEQFF. Here the CDR3 DNA reads TGTGCCAGCAGCCATAGTGGACAGGGGAATGAGCAGTTCTTC.

This chain connects TRBV7-8 to TRBJ2-4; 9 bases are shared with TRBD1. Losses at the gene ends were 5 bases for V and 2 bases for J; bases not matched to a gene: 7. CDR3 length: 16 amino acids. Germline V gene data show CDR1 as SGHVS and CDR2 as FQNEAQ. The CDR3 region is CASSPGTGRTKNIQYF. CDR3 in DNA: TGTGCCAGCAGCCCTGGGACAGGGAGAACCAAAAACATTCAGTACTTC.

The chain combines TRBV11-2 with TRBJ2-3; 9 positions match TRBD2. Germline V gene sequence: CDR1 SGHAT, CDR2 FQNNGV. CDR3 size: 16 residues. The V gene end was trimmed by 4 bases and the J gene end by 2 bases; junction bases not matched to a gene: 7. The CDR3 here is CASSSIAGEATDTQYF. CDR3 coding DNA: TGTGCCAGCAGCTCCATAGCGGGGGAGGCCACAGATACGCAGTATTTT. Combining the CDR3 with reference TRBV11-2 and TRBJ2-3 gives the whole variable domain EAGVAQSPRYKIIEKRQSVAFWCNPISGHATLYWYQQILGQGPKLLIQFQNNGVVDDSQLPKDRFSAERLKGVDSTLKIQPAKLEDSAVYLCASSSIAGEATDTQYFGPGTRLTVL.

The V call is TRBV9, the J call TRBJ2-5, with D possibly TRBD2 on 5 matching bases. Germline assignment: CDR1 SGDLS and CDR2 YYNGEE. This CDR3 is 15 amino acids long. Trimming removed 5 bases at V and 5 bases at J, with 19 bases between. The CDR3 reads CASRAPAVVVETQYF. DNA of the CDR3: TGTGCCAGCAGGGCACCAGCGGTGGTGGTCGAGACCCAGTACTTC.

CDR3 protein: CASSRLTSGDLMSEQFF. CDR3 DNA: TGCGCCAGCAGCCGTCTGACTAGCGGGGATCTCATGAGTGAGCAGTTCTTC. The chain combines TRBV5-1 with TRBJ2-1; the match to TRBD2 covers 11 bases. This CDR3 comprises 17 residues. Germline assignment: CDR1 SGHRS and CDR2 YFSETQ. Unmatched junction bases numbered 15, after V lost 4 bases and J lost 9 bases. The complete variable domain, with remaining parts taken from reference TRBV5-1 and TRBJ2-1, reads KAGVTQTPRYLIKTRGQQVTLSCSPISGHRSVSWYQQTPGQGLQFLFEYFSETQRNKGNFPGRFSGRQFSNSRSEMNVSTLELGDSALYLCASSRLTSGDLMSEQFFGPGTRLTVL.

This clonotype was seen only a few times. The genes are TRBV7-6 and TRBJ2-1, with D possibly being TRBD2 (5 bases). CDR1 and CDR2 from the germline V gene are SGHVS and FNYEAQ. The ends were cut back, 3 bases at V and 7 bases at J, with 19 bases in the middle. The CDR3 loop spans 16 amino acids. CDR3 nucleotides: TGTGCCAGCAGCTTTCGAGGGAGCCCCCTATTGAATGAGCAGTTCTTC. Translated: CASSFRGSPLLNEQFF.

The sample holds many counts of this clonotype. The chain links TRBV7-3 to TRBJ2-3; 12 bases align to TRBD2. Germline CDR1 and CDR2: SGHTA and FQGTGA. The CDR3 extends over 17 amino acids. With V trimmed by 5 bases and J by 3 bases, 9 bases remained unmatched. This chain's CDR3 is CASSPRLAGDRTDTQYF. For the CDR3, the DNA is TGTGCCAGCAGCCCGCGACTAGCGGGGGATCGGACAGATACGCAGTATTTT.

The chain combines TRBV10-2 with TRBJ1-1; D is unresolved. Trimming took off 1 base at V and 0 bases at J, with 6 bases between the two ends. The CDR3 has 14 amino acids. Germline V lookup: CDR1 WSHSY, CDR2 SAAADI. The CDR3 DNA is TGCGCCAGCAGTGAGTTAGGAATGAACACTGAAGCTTTCTTT. Amino acid sequence: CASSELGMNTEAFF.

The chain carries TRBV6-6 and TRBJ1-1, with D possibly being TRBD1 (6 bases). V lost 2 bases and J lost 9, with 13 bases in between. The CDR3 contains 13 residues. Germline values: CDR1 MNHNY, CDR2 SVGAGI (reference sequence). The CDR3 is CASSYAQGEKAFF. The CDR3 DNA sequence: TGTGCCAGCAGTTACGCACAGGGTGAAAAAGCTTTCTTT.